What follows are 25 T cell receptor beta chains derived from one specimen sequenced in a study of shared clonotypes between healthy human individuals. Sequencing used immunoSEQ multiplex PCR; TCRdb keeps in-frame clones, though not all of them. The data show about 450,000 clones, with roughly 85% seen just once and approximately 12% held by the top ten. The sample consisted of PBMCs. The source of these receptors is a woman between 40 and 50 years old in good health. Some clones in this sample may be carry-over from other donors' samples.

V is TRBV11-2 and J is TRBJ2-1; 8 nucleotides match TRBD2. The CDR3 extends over 16 amino acids. V was pared by 6 bases and J by 2 bases, with 9 bases of the junction left unmatched. Per the germline V gene, CDR1 is SGHAT and CDR2 is FQNNGV. The chain's CDR3 is CASSSPDSGAYNEQFF. The CDR3 DNA follows: TGTGCCAGCAGTTCCCCGGATAGCGGGGCCTACAATGAGCAGTTCTTC.

As for this clone: Additional DNA sequences in this sample encode the identical CDR3. The chain is built from TRBV30 and TRBJ1-5; tentatively, D is TRBD1 (5 bases). Germline loops: CDR1 GTSNPN, CDR2 SVGIG (reference sequence). This CDR3 region has 14 residues. V gave up 2 bases and J gave up 2 bases, with 10 bases separating them. This CDR3 reads CAWSPGGGNQPQHF. The DNA of the CDR3 is TGTGCCTGGAGTCCCGGGGGTGGCAATCAGCCCCAGCATTTT.

This clone was observed a single time. The chain couples TRBV10-3 to TRBJ2-7, with TRBD2 as a possible D gene (5 bases). The V and J ends lost 5 bases and 2 bases respectively, with 10 bases between them. The CDR3 length is 13 residues. The germline gives CDR1 ENHRY, CDR2 SYGVKD. The CDR3 reads CAISRGLAYEQYF. CDR3 DNA: TGTGCCATCAGTCGGGGTCTAGCCTACGAGCAGTACTTC.

J is TRBJ2-7 and V is TRBV18, with 8 bases matching TRBD1. Germline V gene data show CDR1 as KGHSH and CDR2 as LQKENI. Losses at the gene ends were 3 bases for V and 4 bases for J; bases not matched to a gene: 11. The CDR3 is 16 residues long. The CDR3 is CASSPNPGTGIYEQYF. The CDR3, as DNA: TGTGCCAGCTCACCGAACCCCGGGACAGGAATTTACGAGCAGTACTTC.

The rearrangement joins TRBV28 to TRBJ2-2; 8 bases map to TRBD2. CDR3 length: 15 amino acids. Germline values: CDR1 MDHEN, CDR2 SYDVKM. V was clipped by 10 bases and J by 5 bases; unmatched bases: 12. CDR3 residues: CATLRGGRSTGELFF. The CDR3 DNA sequence: TGTGCCACCTTGAGGGGCGGGAGGAGTACCGGGGAGCTGTTTTTT.

This clone was seen only once. The chain is built from TRBV7-9 and TRBJ2-1; no clear D gene. The V gene's germline CDR1 is SEHNR and CDR2 FQNEAQ (reference sequence). V shed 1 base and J shed 5 bases, with 9 bases lying between them. The CDR3 runs to 14 residues. The CDR3 coding sequence is TGTGCCAGCAGCTTAGATCCTGGTGACAATGAGCAGTTCTTC. It is translated as CASSLDPGDNEQFF.

The chain employs TRBV7-6 and TRBJ2-7; 7 bases align to TRBD2. J was trimmed by 5 bases and V by 0 bases; bases with no gene match: 10. Germline V gene sequence: CDR1 SGHVS, CDR2 FNYEAQ. The CDR3 loop spans 16 amino acids. The CDR3 sequence: CASSLAEAAGVDEQYF. Written as DNA, the CDR3 is TGTGCCAGCAGCTTAGCGGAGGCTGCGGGAGTTGACGAGCAGTACTTC. Complete variable domain (other parts from reference TRBV7-6 and TRBJ2-7): GAGVSQSPRYKVTKRGQDVALRCDPISGHVSLYWYRQALGQGPEFLTYFNYEAQQDKSGLPNDRFSAERPEGSISTLTIQRTEQRDSAMYRCASSLAEAAGVDEQYFGPGTRLTVT.

V usage is TRBV11-3 and J usage is TRBJ2-4, with TRBD2 matching 10 bases. The CDR3 length is 16 residues. Trimming took 1 base from V and 7 from J; bases not matched to a gene: 7. The germline gives CDR1 SGHNT, CDR2 YENEEA. The CDR3 nucleotides read TGTGCCAGCAGCTTAGGGAGCGGGAGGGCCGATAACATTCAGTACTTC. Translation: CASSLGSGRADNIQYF.

The chain couples TRBV7-2 to TRBJ2-7; either TRBD1 or TRBD2 may fit D (5 bases each). Deletions cut 5 bases from V and 10 bases from J, with 21 bases between. This CDR3 is built from 14 residues. Germline CDR1 and CDR2: SGHTA and FQGNSA. Here the CDR3 DNA reads TGTGCCAGCAGCCCAGGGAGCTCTCTACGAGGACAGTACTTC. It codes for CASSPGSSLRGQYF.

The rearrangement links TRBV6-4 to TRBJ2-1, with 11 bases fitting TRBD2. CDR1 is MRHNA, CDR2 SNTAGT, per germline. The V gene end was trimmed by 9 bases and the J gene end by 5 bases; junction bases not matched to a gene: 9. The CDR3 is made up of 15 amino acids. In nucleotides, the CDR3 is TGTGCCAGTCGAACCGGGACTAGCGGAGACAATGAGCAGTTCTTC. It encodes CASRTGTSGDNEQFF.

This chain joins TRBV10-3 and TRBJ1-3, with 10 bases matching TRBD1. With 3 bases clipped from V and 0 bases from J, the junction kept 8 bases outside the gene matches. CDR1 is ENHRY, CDR2 SYGVKD, per germline. The CDR3 runs to 18 residues. CDR3 sequence: CAISDLGQGKNSGNTIYF. The DNA for the CDR3 is TGTGCCATCAGTGACCTGGGACAGGGGAAAAACTCTGGAAACACCATATATTTT.

This chain links TRBV30 with TRBJ2-2; 9 nucleotides agree with TRBD1. Germline V lookup: CDR1 GTSNPN, CDR2 SVGIG (reference sequence). This CDR3 has 14 amino acids. V was pared by 8 bases and J by 2 bases, with 6 bases of the junction left unmatched. This CDR3 reads CAGTGSSNTGELFF. CDR3 coding DNA: TGTGCCGGGACAGGGTCCTCCAACACCGGGGAGCTGTTTTTT.

The chain couples TRBV28 to TRBJ2-3, with 8 bases aligning to TRBD1. Germline V gene lookup returns CDR1 MDHEN and CDR2 SYDVKM. The CDR3 extends over 15 amino acids. The J segment lost 2 bases and the V segment lost 6 bases, leaving 7 bases of the junction unmatched. The CDR3 DNA follows: TGTGCCAGCAGCTTGACAGGGGCGATCACAGATACGCAGTATTTT. Its protein product is CASSLTGAITDTQYF.

CDR3 coding DNA: TGTGCCAGCAGCTTACGCGGGAGGCCCAACACCGGGGAGCTGTTTTTT. Translation gives CASSLRGRPNTGELFF. J is TRBJ2-2 and V is TRBV7-9, with TRBD2 identical over 8 bases. Germline CDR1 SEHNR, CDR2 FQNEAQ (reference sequence). V gave up 2 bases and J gave up 2 bases; unmatched junction bases: 4. The CDR3 has 16 residues.

J is TRBJ2-7 and V is TRBV18, with 7 bases aligning to TRBD1. The CDR3 is 16 amino acids. Germline loops: CDR1 KGHSH, CDR2 LQKENI. The V gene end was trimmed by 1 base and the J gene end by 1 base; junction bases not matched to a gene: 7. The CDR3 bases are TGTGCCAGCTCACCACGGTCCGGGACAGAATCCTACGAGCAGTACTTC. It codes for CASSPRSGTESYEQYF.

The V gene is TRBV4-1, the J gene TRBJ2-1; tentatively, D is TRBD2 (6 bases). Germline V CDR1 and CDR2: MGHRA, YSYEKL. The CDR3 contains 15 residues. With 5 bases removed from V and 0 bases from J, the gap between germline ends came to 11 bases. The CDR3 bases are TGCGCCAGCAGCTCAGCGGGTCCCTCCTACAATGAGCAGTTCTTC. Translated, it gives CASSSAGPSYNEQFF.

This clone was seen a single time. The chain uses TRBV5-1 and TRBJ2-3, with 11 bases matching TRBD2. The CDR3 is 16 residues long. Germline trimming cut 0 bases from V and 5 bases from J; bases unmatched to any gene: 5. Germline values: CDR1 SGHRS, CDR2 YFSETQ. The CDR3 bases are TGCGCCAGCAGCTTGGGGTTAGCGGGAGGGGAAGATACGCAGTATTTT. Its translation is CASSLGLAGGEDTQYF.

The genes are TRBV10-1 and TRBJ2-7; 7 bases are a match to TRBD1. CDR3 length equals 13 residues. Germline V gene sequence: CDR1 WNHNN, CDR2 SYGVQD (reference sequence). Trimming removed 4 bases from V and 10 bases from J; junction bases left unmatched: 10. The CDR3 here is CASSGSATGKQYF. The DNA for the CDR3 is TGCGCCAGCAGTGGGTCGGCGACAGGGAAACAGTACTTC.

This chain connects TRBV7-3 to TRBJ2-1, with 7 bases fitting TRBD2. The CDR3 spans 16 residues. Germline CDR1 SGHTA, CDR2 FQGTGA. J lost 0 bases, V lost 1 base, and 3 bases had no gene match. The CDR3 loop reads CASSLIGGSSYNEQFF. The CDR3 coding sequence is TGTGCCAGCAGCTTAATCGGCGGGAGCTCCTACAATGAGCAGTTCTTC.

As concerns this clone: A read error may be the cause here, since a much bigger clone is one base away. The V gene is TRBV28, the J gene TRBJ2-2; TRBD1 matches 7 bases. In germline, CDR1 is MDHEN, CDR2 SYDVKM. V trimming: 6 bases; J trimming: 3 bases; junction bases outside the gene matches: 1. This CDR3 is 13 amino acids long. The CDR3 spells CASRTGYTGELFF. DNA of the CDR3: TGTGCCAGCAGGACAGGGTACACCGGGGAGCTGTTTTTT.

V gene TRBV6-5 combines with J gene TRBJ1-2, with unresolved D. Trimming stripped 4 bases from V and 4 bases from J, with 13 bases between. The length of the CDR3 is 14 residues. Looked up from germline, CDR1 is MNHEY and CDR2 is SVGAGI. The CDR3 spells CASSSARRSYGYTF. The CDR3 DNA sequence: TGTGCCAGCAGTTCCGCTCGGAGGAGCTATGGCTACACCTTC.

V and J are TRBV19 and TRBJ2-1, with D possibly being TRBD2 (5 bases). V was shortened by 2 bases and J by 0 bases, with 8 bases between the two germline ends. Germline CDR1 and CDR2: LNHDA and SQIVND (reference sequence). The CDR3 runs 15 residues. The DNA of the CDR3 is TGTGCCAGTAGTATAAGCGGTAGCTCCTACAATGAGCAGTTCTTC. It encodes CASSISGSSYNEQFF.

The chain combines TRBV7-9 with TRBJ2-1; TRBD2 matches 8 bases. The germline V gene encodes CDR1 SEHNR and CDR2 FQNEAQ (reference sequence). The CDR3 extends over 16 amino acids. The J segment lost 3 bases and the V segment lost 3 bases, leaving 7 bases of the junction unmatched. CDR3 nucleotide sequence: TGTGCCAGCAGCTTGAGTCCGGGAGGGCTCTACAATGAGCAGTTCTTC. This sequence encodes CASSLSPGGLYNEQFF. Variable domain in full (rest from reference TRBV7-9 and TRBJ2-1): DTGVSQNPRHKITKRGQNVTFRCDPISEHNRLYWYRQTLGQGPEFLTYFQNEAQLEKSRLLSDRFSAERPKGSFSTLEIQRTEQGDSAMYLCASSLSPGGLYNEQFFGPGTRLTVL.

The chain joins TRBV7-9 to TRBJ2-5; D may be TRBD1 (5 bases). V dropped 2 bases and J dropped 5 bases, with 9 bases sitting between them. The germline V gene has CDR1 SEHNR and CDR2 FQNEAQ (reference sequence). The CDR3 has 13 amino acids. CDR3: CASSLRGRETQYF. In DNA, the CDR3 is TGTGCCAGCAGCTTAAGGGGAAGGGAGACCCAGTACTTC. Together with reference TRBV7-9 and TRBJ2-5, the CDR3 gives the full variable domain: DTGVSQNPRHKITKRGQNVTFRCDPISEHNRLYWYRQTLGQGPEFLTYFQNEAQLEKSRLLSDRFSAERPKGSFSTLEIQRTEQGDSAMYLCASSLRGRETQYFGPGTRLLVL.

The V gene is TRBV5-6, the J gene TRBJ2-7; D is undetermined. Trimming took off 1 base at V and 4 bases at J, with 6 bases between the two ends. CDR3 length equals 12 residues. Germline loops: CDR1 SGHDT, CDR2 YYEEEE. CDR3 protein: CASSLTLYEQYF. The DNA of the CDR3 is TGTGCCAGCAGCTTGACTCTATACGAGCAGTACTTC. The complete variable domain, with remaining parts taken from reference TRBV5-6 and TRBJ2-7, reads DAGVTQSPTHLIKTRGQQVTLRCSPKSGHDTVSWYQQALGQGPQFIFQYYEEEERQRGNFPDRFSGHQFPNYSSELNVNALLLGDSALYLCASSLTLYEQYFGPGTRLTVT.